These 29 T cell receptor beta chains share one sample of origin, sequenced in a study of CD8+ T cells in alopecia areata. Investigators isolated RNA and reverse transcribed it into cDNA to act as the sequencing template. Only in-frame clones appear in the TCRdb table, and some are missing; sequencing was by immunoSEQ multiplex PCR. The sample consists of about 150,000 clones, approximately 50% of them appearing once. The sample consisted of CD4+ T cells sorted from blood. Every receptor here comes from a human donor with alopecia areata.

The V gene is TRBV6-5, the J gene TRBJ2-7; a weak D match, TRBD2 (6 bases). CDR1 is MNHEY, CDR2 SVGAGI, per germline. Trimming shortened V by 4 bases and J by 5 bases, and 18 bases separated the two germline ends. The CDR3 has 15 residues. CDR3 sequence: CASSSPGSPGDEQYF. The CDR3, as DNA: TGTGCCAGCAGTTCCCCCGGGAGCCCGGGAGACGAGCAGTACTTC.

This clone was seen only a few times. The chain recombines TRBV28 with TRBJ1-1; no firm D call. The CDR3 runs 12 residues. CDR1 MDHEN and CDR2 SYDVKM come from the germline V gene. Trimming removed 4 bases from V and 11 bases from J, with 14 bases in between. The CDR3 coding sequence is TGTGCCAGCAGTTCAGCTCTCGTTTTGGCTTTCTTT. The encoded protein is CASSSALVLAFF.

This sequence joins TRBV30 and TRBJ1-2; D is possibly TRBD1 (6 bases). The CDR3 sequence is 12 residues long. V was cut by 5 bases and J by 4 bases, with 11 bases left in between. Per the germline V gene, CDR1 is GTSNPN and CDR2 is SVGIG (reference sequence). CDR3: CAWRTVGYGYTF. The CDR3, as DNA: TGTGCCTGGCGGACAGTCGGCTATGGCTACACCTTC.

V usage is TRBV11-2 and J usage is TRBJ2-2, with D perhaps matching TRBD1 or TRBD2 (5 bases each). CDR3 size: 19 residues. The V end lost 5 bases, the J end lost 4 bases, and 26 bases lay between the germline ends. Germline values: CDR1 SGHAT, CDR2 FQNNGV. CDR3 sequence reads: CASSPPGRRPGWGTGELFF. DNA of the CDR3: TGTGCCAGCAGCCCTCCGGGACGTCGGCCCGGGTGGGGCACCGGGGAGCTGTTTTTT.

This chain uses TRBV11-2 with TRBJ2-1; possible D gene TRBD2, 6 bases. This CDR3 contains 14 residues. Trimming pared 5 bases from V and 5 bases from J, leaving 13 bases between. Germline V gene data show CDR1 as SGHAT and CDR2 as FQNNGV. The CDR3 region is CASSPSGDHNEQFF. The CDR3 coding sequence is TGTGCCAGCAGCCCCTCGGGGGATCACAATGAGCAGTTCTTC.

CDR3 DNA sequence: TGCGCCAGCAGCCAAGTCCTCCAAGCGGCAACTAATGAAAAACTGTTTTTT. This translates into CASSQVLQAATNEKLFF. The chain uses TRBV4-1 and TRBJ1-4; D unresolved. V shed 1 base and J shed 0 bases, with 12 bases lying between them. CDR3 length: 17 residues. Germline-derived CDR1 and CDR2 are MGHRA and YSYEKL.

This clone was counted a few times. The chain joins TRBV2 to TRBJ2-5, with 14 bases aligning to TRBD2. V was clipped by 6 bases and J by 4 bases; unmatched bases: 7. The CDR3 has 16 residues. Germline CDR1 SNHLY, CDR2 FYNNEI. The CDR3 region is CASRMGTSGSRETQYF. The DNA of the CDR3 is TGTGCCAGCAGGATGGGGACTAGCGGGAGTCGAGAGACCCAGTACTTC.

This clone was counted a single time. J is TRBJ2-3 and V is TRBV4-1; D is possibly TRBD2 (6 bases). The germline V gene has CDR1 MGHRA and CDR2 YSYEKL. V lost 4 bases, J lost 0 bases, and 23 bases lay in between. This CDR3 region has 19 residues. CDR3 amino acids: CASSPSGTYPTTSTDTQYF. The CDR3 bases are TGCGCCAGCAGCCCCTCCGGGACTTACCCTACGACTAGCACAGATACGCAGTATTTT.

This clone has more than one count but fewer than ten. The V and J genes are TRBV9 and TRBJ2-7, with 14 positions matching TRBD2. The V gene's germline CDR1 is SGDLS and CDR2 YYNGEE. The V segment lost 3 bases and the J segment 9 bases; nucleotides outside the gene matches: 5. CDR3 length: 14 amino acids. CDR3 in DNA: TGTGCCAGCAGCGCGGGACTAGCGGGAGTGCGGCAGTACTTC. Translation: CASSAGLAGVRQYF.

V usage is TRBV7-9 and J usage is TRBJ2-5; 10 nucleotides agree with TRBD2. Looked up from germline, CDR1 is SEHNR and CDR2 is FQNEAQ (reference sequence). This CDR3 spans 16 amino acids. V trimming: 5 bases; J trimming: 4 bases; junction bases outside the gene matches: 10. The CDR3 DNA reads TGTGCCAGCAGCCTTGGTCTAGCGGGAGTGGGAGAGACCCAGTACTTC. Protein: CASSLGLAGVGETQYF.

The gene calls are TRBV6-6 and TRBJ2-1, with D perhaps matching TRBD1 (6 bases). CDR1 is MNHNY, CDR2 SVGAGI, per germline (reference sequence). The CDR3 covers 12 residues. Between the trimmed V and J ends, which lost 7 bases and 8 bases, there was a span of 12 bases. The CDR3 protein is CASTLDSYEQFF. CDR3 DNA: TGTGCCAGCACCCTGGACAGCTATGAGCAGTTCTTC.

The chain has TRBV5-5 and TRBJ2-7; possibly TRBD1 or TRBD2 for D (7 bases each). Per germline, CDR1 SGHKS and CDR2 YYEKEE (reference sequence). This CDR3 comprises 13 residues. The V end lost 2 bases, the J end lost 12 bases, and 18 bases lay between the germline ends. CDR3 loop: CASSLDRQGGRYF. In DNA form, the CDR3 reads TGTGCCAGCAGCTTAGACCGACAGGGAGGGCGGTACTTC.

This clone was detected a few times. The chain recombines TRBV14 with TRBJ2-7; 7 bases are a match to TRBD1. Germline assignment: CDR1 SGHDN and CDR2 FVKESK. The CDR3 sequence is 16 residues long. The J segment lost 3 bases and the V segment lost 4 bases, leaving 12 bases of the junction unmatched. The CDR3 protein is CASSPFRQGSNYEQYF. CDR3 DNA: TGTGCCAGCAGCCCGTTCAGACAGGGTTCAAACTACGAGCAGTACTTC.

The rearrangement uses TRBV10-3 and TRBJ2-6; no clear D gene. V was pared by 0 bases and J by 2 bases, with 2 bases between. Germline CDR1 and CDR2: ENHRY and SYGVKD. The length of the CDR3 is 14 residues. CDR3 DNA sequence: TGTGCCATCAGTGAGTCGACTGGGGCCAACGTCCTGACTTTC. This gives the protein CAISESTGANVLTF.

V is TRBV2 and J is TRBJ1-2; D gene unclear. Trimming stripped 6 bases from V and 8 bases from J, with 22 bases between. Germline V CDR1 and CDR2: SNHLY, FYNNEI. The CDR3 sequence is 15 residues long. The CDR3 coding sequence is TGTGCCAGCAGCCTCACAAGTGGGTCGGCGGGCGGCTACACCTTC. Encoded protein: CASSLTSGSAGGYTF.

In this sample, this clone turned up a few times. The genes are TRBV5-1 and TRBJ2-3; D unclear. The CDR3 has 16 amino acids. CDR1 is SGHRS, CDR2 YFSETQ, per germline. Trimming removed 0 bases at V and 2 bases at J, with 13 bases between. CDR3 nucleotides: TGCGCCAGCAGCTTGGCCTGGACGACTCCCACAGATACGCAGTATTTT. This translates into CASSLAWTTPTDTQYF.

This clone was counted between two and nine times. The rearrangement uses TRBV2 and TRBJ2-3, with D uncertain. Germline-derived CDR1 and CDR2 are SNHLY and FYNNEI. CDR3 length equals 13 residues. Trimming took 3 bases from V and 4 from J, leaving 8 bases between them. The CDR3 DNA follows: TGTGCCAGCAGTGACCAAGCCGCAGATACGCAGTATTTT. Amino acids: CASSDQAADTQYF.

This clone was counted only a few times. V and J are TRBV29-1 and TRBJ2-7, with TRBD1 matching 10 bases. The CDR3 sequence is 14 residues long. With 7 bases clipped from V and 2 bases from J, the junction kept 8 bases outside the gene matches. Germline loops: CDR1 SQVTM, CDR2 ANQGSEA. CDR3 in DNA: TGCAGCGCCGCGGGACAGGGGCCTCCCTACGAGCAGTACTTC. Protein: CSAAGQGPPYEQYF.

The CDR3 here is CASSQDPRAGANVLTF. The CDR3 DNA reads TGTGCCAGCAGCCAAGATCCCAGGGCTGGGGCCAACGTCCTGACTTTC. This chain connects TRBV14 to TRBJ2-6; D is possibly TRBD1 (5 bases). Germline V gene sequence: CDR1 SGHDN, CDR2 FVKESK. This CDR3 spans 16 amino acids. Trimming stripped 0 bases from V and 2 bases from J, with 8 bases between.

The sample holds a few counts of this clone. The rearrangement uses TRBV6-5 and TRBJ2-6; D remains unclear. CDR1 and CDR2 from the germline V gene are MNHEY and SVGAGI. The CDR3 is 13 residues long. Trimming shortened V by 11 bases and J by 0 bases, and 8 bases separated the two germline ends. CDR3 amino acids: CAVHPSGANVLTF. In DNA, the CDR3 is TGTGCCGTACATCCCTCTGGGGCCAACGTCCTGACTTTC.

This chain links TRBV7-9 with TRBJ2-1; D unclear. The CDR3 length is 17 residues. Germline loops: CDR1 SEHNR, CDR2 FQNEAQ (reference sequence). The V gene lost 5 bases and the J gene lost 1 base, with 18 bases spanning the gap. The chain's CDR3 is CASSPLSGVGSYNEQFF. In DNA form, the CDR3 reads TGTGCCAGCAGCCCCCTCTCTGGGGTAGGGTCCTACAATGAGCAGTTCTTC.

The gene calls are TRBV2 and TRBJ2-3; 7 nucleotides agree with TRBD1. Germline CDR1 and CDR2: SNHLY and FYNNEI. V lost 4 bases and J lost 0; bases outside the gene matches: 4. CDR3 size: 15 residues. This CDR3 reads CASSVQDRSTDTQYF. DNA for the CDR3: TGTGCCAGCAGTGTCCAGGACAGGAGCACAGATACGCAGTATTTT.

Only a few counts were recorded for this clone. This chain links TRBV30 with TRBJ2-5; D gene unclear. This CDR3 spans 12 amino acids. V was shortened by 0 bases and J by 5 bases, with 7 bases between the two germline ends. In germline, CDR1 is GTSNPN, CDR2 SVGIG (reference sequence). The CDR3 DNA is TGTGCCTGGAGTGTAACAAAGGAGACCCAGTACTTC. Amino acids: CAWSVTKETQYF.

This chain connects TRBV11-2 to TRBJ2-1; D is unclear. This CDR3 region has 15 residues. Germline V gene data show CDR1 as SGHAT and CDR2 as FQNNGV. Trimming cost V 0 bases and J 11 bases, with 17 bases left between them. This chain's CDR3 is CASSLDPGPRFQQFF. The CDR3 DNA reads as TGTGCCAGCAGCTTAGACCCGGGCCCCCGGTTTCAGCAGTTCTTC.

This clone was counted a few times. This chain links TRBV7-9 with TRBJ2-7, with 9 bases identical to TRBD1. Germline assignment: CDR1 SEHNR and CDR2 FQNEAQ (reference sequence). The CDR3 runs 16 residues. Losses at the gene ends were 5 bases for V and 5 bases for J; bases not matched to a gene: 13. The CDR3 protein is CASSPIPGQGPDEQYF. The CDR3, as DNA: TGTGCCAGCAGCCCAATTCCGGGACAGGGACCGGACGAGCAGTACTTC.

This sequence joins TRBV29-1 and TRBJ2-1; possible D gene TRBD2, 5 bases. CDR1 is SQVTM and CDR2 is ANQGSEA in the germline V gene. This CDR3 is 14 amino acids long. Trimming left V 3 bases short and J 7 bases short, with 16 bases between. CDR3 protein: CSVDSPGKLNEQFF. As DNA, the CDR3 is TGCAGCGTTGATTCTCCGGGAAAACTTAATGAGCAGTTCTTC.

This clone was recorded once. A read error may account for a junction end that differs from germline. The gene calls are TRBV30 and TRBJ1-2; D is perhaps TRBD1 (5 bases). The germline V gene has CDR1 GTSNPN and CDR2 SVGIG (reference sequence). The CDR3 consists of 14 residues. CDR3 residues: CAWTGDGPNYRYTF. Written as DNA, the CDR3 is TGTGCCTGGACTGGGGACGGACCTAACTATCGCTACACCTTC.

Only a few counts were recorded for this clone. This rearrangement joins TRBV7-9 to TRBJ2-5; tentative D call: TRBD2 (5 bases). The CDR3 covers 16 residues. V lost 1 base to trimming and J lost 4 bases, with 16 bases between them. Germline CDR1 SEHNR, CDR2 FQNEAQ (reference sequence). The DNA of the CDR3 is TGTGCCAGCAGCTTAGGGAACCGACCCAGCGGAGAGACCCAGTACTTC. It specifies CASSLGNRPSGETQYF.

The chain recombines TRBV29-1 with TRBJ1-1; unclear D gene. Deletions cut 4 bases from V and 11 bases from J, with 11 bases between. The CDR3 consists of 10 residues. The germline V gene encodes CDR1 SQVTM and CDR2 ANQGSEA. The CDR3 sequence is CSVGRRPAFF. The CDR3 DNA follows: TGCAGCGTTGGTCGTCGGCCGGCTTTCTTT.